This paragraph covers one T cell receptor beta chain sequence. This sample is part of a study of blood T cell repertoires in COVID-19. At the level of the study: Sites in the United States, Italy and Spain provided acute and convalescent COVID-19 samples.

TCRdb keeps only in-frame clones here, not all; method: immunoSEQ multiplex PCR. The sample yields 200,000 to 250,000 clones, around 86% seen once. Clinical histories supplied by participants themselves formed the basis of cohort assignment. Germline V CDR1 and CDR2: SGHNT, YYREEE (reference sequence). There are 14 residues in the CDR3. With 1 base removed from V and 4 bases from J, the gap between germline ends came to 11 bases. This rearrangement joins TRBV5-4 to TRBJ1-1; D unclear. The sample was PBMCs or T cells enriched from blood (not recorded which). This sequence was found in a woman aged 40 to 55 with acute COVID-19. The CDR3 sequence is CASSLNPRGTEAFF. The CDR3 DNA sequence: TGTGCCAGCAGCTTGAACCCACGGGGCACTGAAGCTTTCTTT.